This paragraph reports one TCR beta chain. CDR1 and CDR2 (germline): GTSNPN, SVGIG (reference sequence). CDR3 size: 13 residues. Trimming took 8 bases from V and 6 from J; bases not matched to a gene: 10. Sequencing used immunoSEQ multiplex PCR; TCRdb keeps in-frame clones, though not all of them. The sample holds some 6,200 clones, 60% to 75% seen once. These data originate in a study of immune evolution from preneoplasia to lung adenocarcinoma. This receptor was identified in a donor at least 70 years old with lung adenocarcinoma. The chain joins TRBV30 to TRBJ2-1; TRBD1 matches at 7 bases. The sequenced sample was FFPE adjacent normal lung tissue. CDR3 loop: CAGLRDSSNEQFF. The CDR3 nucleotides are TGTGCCGGGCTAAGGGACAGCTCCAATGAGCAGTTCTTC.